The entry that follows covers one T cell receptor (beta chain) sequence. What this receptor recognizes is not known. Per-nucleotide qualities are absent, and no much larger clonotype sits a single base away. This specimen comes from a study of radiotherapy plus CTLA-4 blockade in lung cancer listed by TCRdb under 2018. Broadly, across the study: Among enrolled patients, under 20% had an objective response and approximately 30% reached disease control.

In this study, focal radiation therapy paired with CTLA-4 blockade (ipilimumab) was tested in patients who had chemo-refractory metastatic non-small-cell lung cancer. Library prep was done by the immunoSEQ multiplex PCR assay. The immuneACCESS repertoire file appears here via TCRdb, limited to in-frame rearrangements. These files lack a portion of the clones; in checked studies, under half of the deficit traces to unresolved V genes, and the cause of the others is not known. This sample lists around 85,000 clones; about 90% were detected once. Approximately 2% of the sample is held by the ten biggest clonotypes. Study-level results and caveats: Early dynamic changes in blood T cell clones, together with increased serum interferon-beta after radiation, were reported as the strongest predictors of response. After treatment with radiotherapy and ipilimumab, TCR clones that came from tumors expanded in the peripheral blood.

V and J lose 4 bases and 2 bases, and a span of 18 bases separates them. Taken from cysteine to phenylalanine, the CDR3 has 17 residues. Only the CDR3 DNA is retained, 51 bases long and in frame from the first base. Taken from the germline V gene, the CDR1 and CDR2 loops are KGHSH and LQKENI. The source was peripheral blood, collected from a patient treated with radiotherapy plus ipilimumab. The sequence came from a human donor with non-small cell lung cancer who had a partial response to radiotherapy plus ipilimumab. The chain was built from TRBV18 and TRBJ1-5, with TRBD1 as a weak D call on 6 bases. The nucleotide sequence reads TGTGCCAGCTCACGGGTCGGGGGGCTACTTGGCAATCAGCCCCAGCATTTT. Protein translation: CASSRVGGLLGNQPQHF.